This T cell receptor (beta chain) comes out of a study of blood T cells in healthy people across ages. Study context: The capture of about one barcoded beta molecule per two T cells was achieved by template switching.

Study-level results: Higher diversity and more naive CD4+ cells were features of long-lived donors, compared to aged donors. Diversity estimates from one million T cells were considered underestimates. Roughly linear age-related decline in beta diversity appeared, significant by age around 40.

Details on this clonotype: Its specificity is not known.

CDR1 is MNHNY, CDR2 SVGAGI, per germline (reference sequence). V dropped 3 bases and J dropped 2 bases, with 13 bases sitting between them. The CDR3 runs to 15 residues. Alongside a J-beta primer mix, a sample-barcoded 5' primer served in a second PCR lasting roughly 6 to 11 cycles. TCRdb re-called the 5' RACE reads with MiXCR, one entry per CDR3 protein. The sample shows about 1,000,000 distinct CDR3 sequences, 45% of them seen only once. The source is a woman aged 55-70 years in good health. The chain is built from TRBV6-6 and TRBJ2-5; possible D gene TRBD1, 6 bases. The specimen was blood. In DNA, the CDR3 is TGTGCCAGCAGTTATGGTGGAGGACAGCAAGAGACCCAGTACTTC. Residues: CASSYGGGQQETQYF.